This T cell receptor beta chain is drawn from a study of identical twins. CDR3 length equals 16 residues. V gave up 3 bases and J gave up 6 bases, with 20 bases separating them. The V gene's germline CDR1 is SGHDT and CDR2 YYEEEE. TCRdb reprocessed the 5' RACE reads via MiXCR and lists one record per CDR3 protein. Of 700,000 or so distinct CDR3 sequences in the sample, 8.5% to 9% were seen once. In addition, the sample was reused for a study of yellow fever vaccine responses in identical twins.

The TCR was taken from a woman aged 18-29 years in good health. This chain joins TRBV5-6 and TRBJ2-3, with a tentative D call TRBD2 (6 bases). The sequencing sample was made of PBMCs. For the CDR3, the DNA is TGTGCCAGCAGCTCACCCGGGGAGGCCCTGAGGGATACGCAGTATTTT. Its protein product is CASSSPGEALRDTQYF.